A selection of T cell receptor beta chains follows, all from one sample in a study of T-cell reconstitution after alpha-beta-depleted transplantation in children. TCRdb used MiXCR to reprocess the PCR reads, holding one entry per CDR3 protein. The sample lists around 800,000 distinct CDR3 sequences, around 15% seen once, with roughly 5% in the top ten. The sequencing used PBMCs, mostly from graft donor cells, collected 360 days after TCRalphabeta/CD19-depleted stem cell transplant. The receptors originated from a male patient younger than 18 who had a stem cell transplant for acute lymphoblastic leukemia, so the T cells may come from the graft donor. The CDR3 runs from the conserved cysteine through the conserved F or W. A D gene is named only where the DNA matches it firmly. Size tells how often a clone was seen (once, few, many) or the class of an expanded clone, and some rows leave it out.

v_call	cdr3_length	clone_size	j_call	d_call	cdr3_aa	cdr3_nt
TRBV4-3	18	few	TRBJ1-5	.	CASSQDTTAGYSNQPQHF	TGCGCCAGCAGCCAAGATACAACTGCAGGGTATAGCAATCAGCCCCAGCATTTT
TRBV7-9	12	.	TRBJ2-7	.	CASSLESVGQYF	TGTGCCAGCAGCTTAGAGTCGGTAGGCCAGTACTTC
TRBV7-9	14	few	TRBJ1-4	TRBD1	CASSRGGFGEKLFF	TGTGCCAGCAGCAGAGGGGGCTTCGGTGAAAAACTGTTTTTT
TRBV6-1	17	few	TRBJ2-7	TRBD2	CASKRYAGGPGSYEQYF	TGTGCCAGCAAACGCTACGCGGGGGGCCCGGGGTCCTACGAGCAGTACTTC
TRBV5-5	16	.	TRBJ1-1	.	CASSLLTVGANTEAFF	TGTGCCAGCAGCCTACTGACAGTGGGGGCAAACACTGAAGCTTTCTTT
TRBV2	14	few	TRBJ2-5	TRBD1	CASSEETGWGTQYF	TGTGCCAGCAGTGAGGAGACAGGGTGGGGGACCCAGTACTTC
TRBV7-9	13	many	TRBJ2-7	.	CASSLDEAHEQYF	TGTGCCAGCAGCTTGGACGAAGCCCACGAGCAGTACTTC
TRBV28	16	.	TRBJ2-5	.	CASTTVGNPDWETQYF	TGTGCCAGCACCACTGTAGGGAACCCTGATTGGGAGACCCAGTACTTC
TRBV15	17	.	TRBJ2-3	.	CATSRDSGQGFTDTQYF	TGTGCCACCAGCAGAGATTCGGGGCAGGGGTTCACAGATACGCAGTATTTT
TRBV12-3/TRBV12-4	13	many	TRBJ1-2	.	CASSLGGSYGYTF	TGTGCCAGCAGTTTAGGAGGGTCCTATGGCTACACCTTC
TRBV7-9	14	few	TRBJ2-3	.	CASTRRERTDTQYF	TGTGCCAGCACCCGACGGGAAAGAACAGATACGCAGTATTTT
TRBV18	15	few	TRBJ2-1	TRBD1	CASRLQGVQNNEQFF	TGTGCCAGCAGATTACAGGGGGTTCAGAACAATGAGCAGTTCTTC
TRBV29-1	13	.	TRBJ1-3	.	CSARGPPGNTIYF	TGCAGCGCTCGCGGTCCGCCTGGAAACACCATATATTTT
TRBV27	15	.	TRBJ2-1	TRBD2	CASSLSAGGYNEQFF	TGTGCCAGCAGTTTATCTGCGGGAGGTTACAATGAGCAGTTCTTC
TRBV3-1	18	.	TRBJ2-3	TRBD1	CASSLRSLGQGSTDTQYF	TGTGCCAGCAGTTTAAGGTCGCTTGGACAGGGTAGCACAGATACGCAGTATTTT
TRBV5-5	16	.	TRBJ2-4	.	CASSLIFGTAKNIQYF	TGTGCCAGCAGCTTGATCTTTGGGACAGCCAAAAACATTCAGTACTTC
TRBV11-2	15	.	TRBJ2-1	.	CASSLTSNSYNEQFF	TGTGCCAGCAGCTTAACTAGCAACTCCTACAATGAGCAGTTCTTC
TRBV10-3	14	.	TRBJ2-3	TRBD1	CAISEQGGTDTQYF	TGTGCCATCAGTGAACAGGGGGGCACAGATACGCAGTATTTT
TRBV14	15	few	TRBJ2-1	TRBD2	CASSPRTSLYNEQFF	TGTGCCAGCAGCCCCCGGACTAGTCTTTACAATGAGCAGTTCTTC
TRBV4-2	17	few	TRBJ2-5	.	CASSQPVRRDDQETQYF	TGTGCCAGCAGCCAGCCAGTGCGAAGAGACGACCAAGAGACCCAGTACTTC
TRBV7-9	15	.	TRBJ1-1	TRBD1	CASRDRVRMNTEAFF	TGTGCCAGCAGGGACAGGGTAAGGATGAACACTGAAGCTTTCTTT
TRBV10-3	15	.	TRBJ2-3	TRBD2	CAISEIAGATDTQYF	TGTGCCATCAGTGAAATAGCGGGAGCGACAGATACGCAGTATTTT
TRBV7-9	13	.	TRBJ2-7	.	CAGRRGSSYEQYF	TGTGCCGGCCGAAGGGGGAGCTCCTACGAGCAGTACTTC
TRBV29-1	15	many	TRBJ2-2	TRBD2	CSVGGTSGNTGELFF	TGCAGCGTGGGGGGGACTAGCGGCAACACCGGGGAGCTGTTTTTT
TRBV6-1	15	.	TRBJ2-3	.	CASRRMRTSTDTQYF	TGTGCCAGCAGGAGGATGCGGACATCCACAGATACGCAGTATTTT
TRBV20-1	13	many	TRBJ1-2	.	CSARGYSNYGYTF	TGCAGTGCTAGAGGGTATTCTAACTATGGCTACACCTTC
TRBV20-1	14	.	TRBJ2-7	.	CSAREASYLYEQYF	TGCAGTGCTAGAGAGGCTAGTTACCTTTACGAGCAGTACTTC
TRBV27	14	many	TRBJ2-2	.	CASSLGFHTGELFF	TGTGCCAGCAGTTTAGGGTTCCACACCGGGGAGCTGTTTTTT
TRBV29-1	15	few	TRBJ2-7	TRBD2	CSVSGVAGTSYEQYF	TGCAGCGTTAGTGGAGTAGCGGGCACGTCCTACGAGCAGTACTTC
TRBV20-1	14	once	TRBJ2-7	.	CSASAGGRTHEQYF	TGCAGTGCTAGTGCCGGAGGGAGGACCCACGAGCAGTACTTC
TRBV14	16	many	TRBJ2-1	TRBD1	CASSQVGQGSYNEQFF	TGTGCCAGCAGCCAAGTTGGACAGGGATCCTACAATGAGCAGTTCTTC
TRBV5-1	13	.	TRBJ1-1	.	CASRVTTDTEAFF	TGCGCCAGCAGGGTGACAACTGACACTGAAGCTTTCTTT
TRBV11-2	13	.	TRBJ2-2	TRBD2	CASSGLAGRELFF	TGTGCCAGCAGTGGACTAGCGGGGAGGGAGCTGTTTTTT
TRBV14	13	.	TRBJ1-2	.	CASSQIRGYGYTF	TGTGCCAGCAGCCAAATCAGGGGCTATGGCTACACCTTC
TRBV7-9	17	many	TRBJ2-1	.	CASSSSFTGLAYNEQFF	TGTGCCAGCAGCTCCTCGTTCACAGGGTTAGCCTACAATGAGCAGTTCTTC
TRBV12-3/TRBV12-4	15	few	TRBJ1-5	TRBD1	CASSKTGTGNQPQHF	TGTGCCAGCAGCAAGACCGGGACAGGCAATCAGCCCCAGCATTTT
TRBV9	15	many	TRBJ2-2	TRBD2	CASSVLAVNTGELFF	TGTGCCAGCAGCGTCCTAGCGGTGAACACCGGGGAGCTGTTTTTT
TRBV5-1	22	few	TRBJ2-4	.	CASSRTGSSPTPQTLTKNIQYF	TGCGCCAGCAGCCGAACAGGTTCGTCCCCAACACCGCAGACGCTAACTAAAAACATTCAGTACTTC
TRBV12-3/TRBV12-4	11	.	TRBJ1-5	TRBD1	CASSLGQGQHF	TGTGCCAGCAGTTTGGGACAGGGGCAACATTTT
TRBV3-1	15	few	TRBJ1-1	.	CASSLYRTVNTEAFF	TGTGCCAGCAGCCTTTATCGGACAGTGAACACTGAAGCTTTCTTT
TRBV9	17	.	TRBJ2-1	TRBD1	CASSARGQGKVHNEQFF	TGTGCCAGCAGCGCCCGTGGACAGGGAAAAGTACACAATGAGCAGTTCTTC
TRBV4-1	19	.	TRBJ2-7	TRBD2	CASSQTRLAGGPIAHEQYF	TGCGCCAGCAGCCAAACGAGACTAGCGGGAGGGCCAATTGCCCACGAGCAGTACTTC
TRBV9	15	few	TRBJ2-1	TRBD2	CASSVTSGRMNEQFF	TGTGCCAGCAGCGTCACTAGCGGGAGGATGAATGAGCAGTTCTTC
TRBV29-1	11	once	TRBJ2-7	TRBD2	CSAGTSGEQYF	TGCAGCGCCGGGACTAGCGGCGAGCAGTACTTC